A selection of T cell receptor beta chains follows, all from one sample in a study of T cells after posttransplantation cyclophosphamide. Profiling relied on immunoSEQ multiplex PCR, and the TCRdb table lists in-frame clones only, not all of them. The sample yields fewer than 20,000 clones, 94% seen once. The sequenced material came from naive CD4+ T cells sorted from blood. The source of these receptors is a woman in her fifties or sixties in good health and a related stem cell transplant donor. The CDR3 runs from the conserved cysteine through the conserved F or W. The D gene is left open where the match is weak. Size is stated for part of the rows, as once, few or many counts, or as a class when the clone is expanded.

TRBV5-1	.	.	TRBJ1-4	CASSWAGLGEKLFF	TGCGCCAGCAGCTGGGCAGGGCTAGGGGAAAAACTGTTTTTT
TRBV4-1	.	.	TRBJ1-2	CASSQALPGTGVSYTF	TGCGCCAGCAGCCAAGCTTTGCCCGGGACGGGGGTGAGCTACACCTTC
TRBV28	TRBD1	few	TRBJ2-3	CAIKDRGDTDTQYF	TGTGCCATCAAAGACAGGGGGGACACAGATACGCAGTATTTT
TRBV9	TRBD1	.	TRBJ2-5	CASSVLGQGSLETQYF	TGTGCCAGCAGCGTACTAGGACAGGGCAGTCTTGAGACCCAGTACTTC
TRBV2	TRBD2	.	TRBJ2-7	CASSSLTSPTYEQYF	TGTGCCAGCAGTTCACTGACTAGCCCGACCTACGAGCAGTACTTC
TRBV28	TRBD1	once	TRBJ2-7	CASFPGGHNSYEQYF	TGTGCCAGCTTCCCAGGGGGCCACAACTCCTACGAGCAGTACTTC
TRBV7-3	TRBD2	.	TRBJ2-1	CASSLLPAAGGSEQFF	TGTGCCAGCAGCTTACTACCAGCAGCGGGAGGTAGTGAGCAGTTCTTC
TRBV29-1	.	.	TRBJ2-7	CSVWRDSSYEQYF	TGCAGCGTTTGGAGGGACAGCTCCTACGAGCAGTACTTC
TRBV7-9	TRBD1	.	TRBJ1-4	CASSRGTGNEKLFF	TGTGCCAGCAGCCGCGGGACAGGGAATGAAAAACTGTTTTTT
TRBV5-1	TRBD1	.	TRBJ1-5	CASSMTTGDQPQHF	TGCGCCAGCAGCATGACCACAGGGGATCAGCCCCAGCATTTT
TRBV19	TRBD1	once	TRBJ2-7	CASSVTGTGAGNQQYF	TGTGCCAGTAGTGTCACCGGGACAGGGGCGGGAAACCAGCAGTACTTC
TRBV7-6	.	.	TRBJ2-5	CASSSGETQYF	TGTGCCAGCAGCTCGGGGGAGACCCAGTACTTC
TRBV19	TRBD2	.	TRBJ2-3	CASNPQRGSTDTQYF	TGTGCCAGTAACCCCCAGCGGGGGTCGACAGATACGCAGTATTTT
TRBV20-1	.	.	TRBJ1-1	CSASRGTEAFF	TGCAGTGCTAGTAGGGGTACTGAAGCTTTCTTT
TRBV30	TRBD2	.	TRBJ2-7	CAWSLLAGKILNEQYF	TGTGCCTGGAGCCTCCTAGCGGGAAAGATCCTTAACGAGCAGTACTTC
TRBV5-7	TRBD1	once	TRBJ1-2	CASSSTGGEAFYGYTF	TGTGCCAGCAGCTCGACAGGGGGGGAAGCCTTCTATGGCTACACCTTC
TRBV7-7	.	.	TRBJ2-1	CASSLDRGGNEQFF	TGTGCCAGCAGCTTAGATCGGGGAGGCAATGAGCAGTTCTTC
TRBV11-2	.	once	TRBJ2-2	CASSPLFRGTGELFF	TGTGCCAGCAGCCCCCTCTTCCGGGGTACCGGGGAGCTGTTTTTT
TRBV28	TRBD1	.	TRBJ1-2	CASSLTGLSGYTF	TGTGCCAGCAGCCTGACAGGGTTGAGTGGCTACACCTTC
TRBV6-6	TRBD1	.	TRBJ1-5	CASTSGTVNQPQHF	TGTGCCAGTACCTCCGGGACAGTAAATCAGCCCCAGCATTTT
TRBV6-5	.	.	TRBJ1-1	CASKESSNTEAFF	TGTGCCAGCAAGGAGAGTTCCAACACTGAAGCTTTCTTT
TRBV7-2	TRBD2	.	TRBJ2-1	CASSPVGLAGGSEQFF	TGTGCCAGCAGCCCAGTGGGCCTAGCGGGAGGCAGTGAGCAGTTCTTC
TRBV5-5	.	.	TRBJ1-5	CASSSQGYSNQPQHF	TGTGCCAGCAGCTCACAGGGCTATAGCAATCAGCCCCAGCATTTT
TRBV27	.	.	TRBJ2-2	CASGRGSAGELFF	TGTGCCAGCGGCAGGGGATCTGCCGGGGAGCTGTTTTTT
TRBV9	.	.	TRBJ2-3	CASSPSLSRTDTQYF	TGTGCCAGCAGCCCCTCTCTTTCCCGCACAGATACGCAGTATTTT
TRBV29-1	.	once	TRBJ1-1	CSVDWGGDTEAFF	TGCAGCGTTGACTGGGGCGGTGACACTGAAGCTTTCTTT
TRBV29-1	.	.	TRBJ1-2	CSVAAGASYGYTF	TGCAGCGTAGCGGCAGGGGCCAGCTATGGCTACACCTTC
TRBV18	.	.	TRBJ2-5	CASSPSVSQETQYF	TGTGCCAGCTCACCAAGCGTTTCACAAGAGACCCAGTACTTC
TRBV7-9	TRBD1	.	TRBJ2-7	CASSPWTGRTLYEQYF	TGTGCCAGCAGCCCTTGGACAGGACGTACCCTATACGAGCAGTACTTC
TRBV20-1	TRBD1	.	TRBJ2-7	CSAGTGGVKYF	TGCAGTGCCGGGACAGGGGGAGTAAAGTACTTC
TRBV28	TRBD1	.	TRBJ1-2	CASRPLQGRVNKYTF	TGTGCCAGCAGACCCCTACAGGGGCGGGTTAATAAGTACACCTTC
TRBV28	.	.	TRBJ2-1	CASSPAPSSYNEQFF	TGTGCCAGCAGTCCCGCACCGAGCTCCTACAATGAGCAGTTCTTC
TRBV11-2	.	once	TRBJ1-6	CASSSLSGSGSPLHF	TGTGCCAGCAGCTCCCTAAGTGGGTCGGGTTCACCCCTCCACTTT
TRBV10-3	TRBD1	.	TRBJ1-1	CATRGQGRDTEAFF	TGTGCCACCAGAGGACAGGGGCGGGACACTGAAGCTTTCTTT
TRBV7-2	.	.	TRBJ2-5	CASSFSRQETQYF	TGTGCCAGCAGCTTTTCTAGGCAAGAGACCCAGTACTTC
TRBV5-5	TRBD2	.	TRBJ2-3	CASSLAIAGGDLADTQYF	TGTGCCAGCAGCTTGGCCATTGCGGGAGGAGATCTCGCAGATACGCAGTATTTT
TRBV6-5	.	.	TRBJ2-1	CASSYSGTQGDEQFF	TGTGCCAGCAGTTACTCAGGGACTCAAGGGGATGAGCAGTTCTTC
TRBV5-1	TRBD2	once	TRBJ2-7	CASSRGLAGVNEQYF	TGCGCCAGCAGTCGGGGACTAGCGGGAGTTAACGAGCAGTACTTC
TRBV6-4	.	.	TRBJ2-1	CASRVQPLPGNEQFF	TGTGCCAGCAGAGTACAGCCCCTGCCTGGGAATGAGCAGTTCTTC
TRBV7-3	.	.	TRBJ2-3	CASSPSSSGTDTQYF	TGTGCCAGCAGCCCCAGTTCCAGCGGCACAGATACGCAGTATTTT
TRBV6-5	TRBD1	.	TRBJ1-1	CASTRQGLGTEAFF	TGTGCCAGCACTCGACAGGGTTTAGGCACTGAAGCTTTCTTT
TRBV9	.	.	TRBJ1-2	CASSPEGRRYGYTF	TGTGCCAGCAGCCCGGAAGGCAGGCGCTATGGCTACACCTTC
TRBV5-1	TRBD1	.	TRBJ2-3	CASSFKTGTGGTDTQYF	TGCGCCAGCAGCTTTAAGACCGGGACAGGGGGCACAGATACGCAGTATTTT
TRBV2	TRBD1	.	TRBJ2-7	CASSETGTGLYEQYF	TGTGCCAGCAGTGAGACCGGGACAGGATTGTACGAGCAGTACTTC
TRBV7-2	.	.	TRBJ2-7	CASSLQATAGAHQYEQYF	TGTGCCAGCAGCTTACAGGCGACCGCGGGGGCCCACCAATACGAGCAGTACTTC